This T cell receptor (beta chain) was sequenced in a study of T cell repertoires in ileal Crohn's disease. Study summary: About 36% were active smokers at surgery; median disease duration was roughly eight years. Biopsies of inflamed ileum from the surgical specimen form M0 samples. About half of patients got postoperative therapy: under twelve thiopurines, over 15 anti-TNF.

Regarding this clone: Its antigen is currently unknown.

Germline V gives CDR1 KGHSH, CDR2 LQKENI. With 6 bases removed from V and 6 bases from J, the gap between germline ends came to 8 bases. The CDR3 has 12 amino acids. Overall study findings and caveats: Clonal expansions were more frequent in active smokers than non-smokers at surgery.

Time point specified: inflamed ileum from the surgical specimen. Sequenced by immunoSEQ multiplex PCR; TCRdb stores in-frame clones only, minus some. The table includes approximately 11,000 clones, 80% to 90% detected once. The sample comprised ileal tissue. This chain uses TRBV18 with TRBJ2-2; D unresolved. The receptor was isolated from an adult with Crohn's disease. The CDR3 DNA reads as TGTGCCAGCTCCCCCGATGCCGGGGAGCTGTTTTTT. As protein: CASSPDAGELFF.